The clone carrying this T cell receptor (beta chain) came up a few times. The target antigen is unknown. Its ends do not fully match the called genes, so a read error is possible. These data originate in a study of molecular identifiers for immune sequencing clone quantification. General study points: Clones above 20 RNA copies contained over 98% of effector molecules and under 1% of naive molecules.

MiXCR, applied by TCRdb to the PCR reads, yields one record per CDR3 protein. The repertoire holds approximately 550,000 distinct CDR3 sequences, over 20% seen once, with 0.65% to 0.95% in the top ten. CDR3 length equals 16 residues. Sorting captured naive CD8 T cells as CD8+CD4-CCR7+CD45RA+. The receptor's source is a human donor in good health. Some libraries in this study had Jurkat cell RNA spiked in. V gene TRBV12-3 or TRBV12-4 combines with J gene TRBJ2-4; possibly TRBD1 for D (5 bases). The material sequenced was naive CD8+ T cells from blood, with Jurkat cell RNA spiked in. Subset reported: FACS-sorted CD8+CD4-CCR7+CD45RA+ naive T cells. The CDR3 loop is CASSQTGRIAKTIQYF. DNA for the CDR3: TGTGCCAGCAGTCAAACAGGCCGCATAGCCAAAACCATTCAGTACTTC.